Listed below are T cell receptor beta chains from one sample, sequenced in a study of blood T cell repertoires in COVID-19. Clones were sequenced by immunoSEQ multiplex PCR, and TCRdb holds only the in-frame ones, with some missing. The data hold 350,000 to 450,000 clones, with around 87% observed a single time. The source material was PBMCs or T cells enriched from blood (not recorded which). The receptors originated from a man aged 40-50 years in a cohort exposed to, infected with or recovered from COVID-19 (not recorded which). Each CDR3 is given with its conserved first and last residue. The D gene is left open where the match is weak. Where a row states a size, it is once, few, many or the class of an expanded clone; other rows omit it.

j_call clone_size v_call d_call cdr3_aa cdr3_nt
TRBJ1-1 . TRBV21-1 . CASSKRGDRVRIAFF TGTGCCAGCAGCAAACGCGGGGACAGGGTGAGGATAGCTTTCTTT
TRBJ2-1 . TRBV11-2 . CASSPQGQNEQFF TGTGCCAGCAGCCCCCAGGGCCAGAATGAGCAGTTCTTC
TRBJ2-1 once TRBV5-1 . CASSKDNQKGGNEQFF TGCGCCAGCAGCAAGGACAACCAAAAGGGGGGGAATGAGCAGTTCTTC
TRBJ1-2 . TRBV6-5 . CASSYSISDRSGYTF TGTGCCAGCAGTTACTCCATATCCGACAGATCGGGCTACACCTTC
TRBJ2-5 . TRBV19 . CASRTGETQYF TGTGCCAGTAGGACCGGGGAGACCCAGTACTTC
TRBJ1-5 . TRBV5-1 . CASSLGTYSNQPQHF TGCGCCAGCAGCTTGGGCACCTATAGCAATCAGCCCCAGCATTTT
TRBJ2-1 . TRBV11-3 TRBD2 CASSLFGGSSFNEQFF TGTGCCAGCAGCTTATTCGGCGGGAGTTCCTTCAATGAGCAGTTCTTC
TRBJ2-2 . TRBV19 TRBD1 CASTSDRGFNTGELFF TGTGCCAGTACCTCGGACAGGGGGTTTAACACCGGGGAGCTGTTTTTT
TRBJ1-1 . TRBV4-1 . CASSQNGLEAFF TGCGCCAGCAGCCAGAATGGACTTGAAGCTTTCTTT
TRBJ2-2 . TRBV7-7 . CASSLGTNTGELFF TGTGCCAGCAGCTTAGGAACAAACACCGGGGAGCTGTTTTTT
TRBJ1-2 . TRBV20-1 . CSASGYGYTF TGCAGTGCTAGCGGCTATGGCTACACCTTC
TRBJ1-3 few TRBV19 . CASSTKKLLSGNTIYF TGTGCCAGTAGTACGAAGAAACTTCTCTCTGGAAACACCATATATTTT
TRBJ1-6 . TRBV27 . CASRTAFSPLHF TGTGCCAGCAGAACAGCCTTTTCACCCCTCCACTTT
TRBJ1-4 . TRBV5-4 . CASSLRGGNEKLFF TGTGCCAGCAGCTTGAGGGGAGGGAATGAAAAACTGTTTTTT
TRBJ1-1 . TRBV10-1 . CASSYGQNTEAFF TGCGCCAGCAGTTACGGACAGAACACTGAAGCTTTCTTT
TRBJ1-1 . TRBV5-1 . CASSPFSGSEDTEAFF TGCGCCAGCAGCCCCTTCTCAGGTAGCGAGGACACTGAAGCTTTCTTT
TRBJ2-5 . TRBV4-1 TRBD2 CASSQDQTSGWETQYF TGCGCCAGCAGCCAAGATCAGACTAGCGGTTGGGAGACCCAGTACTTC
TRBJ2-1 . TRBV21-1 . CASSKEAGDGNEQFF TGTGCCAGCAGCAAAGAGGCGGGGGATGGGAATGAGCAGTTCTTC
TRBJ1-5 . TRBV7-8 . CASSLERRSNQPQHF TGTGCCAGCAGCTTAGAACGGCGGAGCAATCAGCCCCAGCATTTT
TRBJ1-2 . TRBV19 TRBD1 CASSEQGRSGYTF TGTGCCAGTAGTGAACAGGGGAGGTCTGGCTACACCTTC
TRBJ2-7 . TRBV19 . CASSIVQGNEQYF TGTGCCAGTAGTATAGTCCAGGGGAACGAGCAGTACTTC
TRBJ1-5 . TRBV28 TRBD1 CATRTGGSNQPQHF TGTGCCACCCGGACAGGAGGGAGCAATCAGCCCCAGCATTTT
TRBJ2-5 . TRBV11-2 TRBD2 CASSLLGTSRRGETQYF TGTGCCAGCAGCTTGCTCGGGACTAGCAGGAGGGGAGAGACCCAGTACTTC
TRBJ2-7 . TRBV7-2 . CASSLDGGRSYEQYF TGTGCCAGCAGCTTAGACGGCGGCAGAAGCTACGAGCAGTACTTC